The 28 T cell receptor beta chains reported below all come from one sample, sequenced in a study of cytomegalovirus exposure and HLA in healthy donors (dated by TCRdb to 2017 to 2019). The library was produced with the immunoSEQ multiplex PCR assay. For the multiplex PCR, a mixture combining 60 forward primers for TCR Vbeta segments and 13 reverse primers for TCR Jbeta segments was used. Imported from immuneACCESS, the table was reduced by TCRdb to in-frame sequences with V and J called. These copies leave out some clones; in studies compared against another copy, an unresolved V gene accounts for under half, and the cause of the remainder is not known. Recorded for this sample are 150,000 to 200,000 clones; roughly 83% of them occurred a single time. About 0.24% of the sample rests with the top ten. The sample comprised PBMCs. These receptors were collected from a boy younger than 18 in good health and CMV-seronegative.

The rearrangement joins TRBV5-1 to TRBJ2-7; 11 nucleotides align to TRBD1. With 6 bases clipped from V and 1 base from J, the junction kept 9 bases outside the gene matches. Germline V lookup: CDR1 SGHRS, CDR2 YFSETQ. The CDR3 has 16 amino acids. The CDR3 DNA reads as TGCGCCAGCACCCACTTCCGGGACAGGGGGTCCTACGAGCAGTACTTC. Amino acids: CASTHFRDRGSYEQYF.

In its sample, this clone was seen a few times. This chain uses TRBV7-2 with TRBJ2-5, with 8 bases fitting TRBD1. The germline V gene encodes CDR1 SGHTA and CDR2 FQGNSA. The length of the CDR3 is 15 residues. The V and J ends lost 3 bases and 2 bases, in that order; junction bases with no gene match: 5. CDR3 loop: CASSFPGTGQETQYF. CDR3 bases: TGTGCCAGCAGCTTTCCAGGGACAGGTCAAGAGACCCAGTACTTC.

V usage is TRBV19 and J usage is TRBJ1-5; the D gene is possibly TRBD1 (5 bases). The V gene's germline CDR1 is LNHDA and CDR2 SQIVND (reference sequence). This CDR3 region has 14 residues. V was cut by 4 bases and J by 11 bases, with 18 bases left in between. The CDR3 coding sequence is TGTGCCAGTAGTACCTGGAGACAGATTACAGCCCAGCATTTT. Its translation is CASSTWRQITAQHF.

The chain recombines TRBV19 with TRBJ2-7; 7 bases line up with TRBD1. J lost 2 bases, V lost 10 bases, and 5 bases had no gene match. Germline CDR1 and CDR2: LNHDA and SQIVND (reference sequence). The CDR3 covers 12 residues. This CDR3 reads CATAQGAYEQYF. CDR3 DNA: TGTGCCACTGCGCAGGGGGCCTACGAGCAGTACTTC.

The rearrangement uses TRBV27 and TRBJ1-5, with 10 nucleotides matching TRBD1. The J segment lost 6 bases and the V segment lost 5 bases, leaving 7 bases of the junction unmatched. The germline V gene encodes CDR1 MNHEY and CDR2 SMNVEV (reference sequence). CDR3 size: 15 residues. The CDR3 is CASSARDRGGQPQHF. The CDR3, as DNA: TGTGCCAGCAGTGCCCGGGACAGGGGCGGTCAGCCCCAGCATTTT.

CDR3 loop: CASSLSGYTEAFF. The CDR3, as DNA: TGTGCCAGCAGCCTCTCTGGCTACACTGAAGCTTTCTTT. The rearrangement uses TRBV5-4 and TRBJ1-1; no definite D call. CDR3 length: 13 residues. CDR1 SGHNT and CDR2 YYREEE come from the germline V gene (reference sequence). V shed 4 bases and J shed 3 bases, with 10 bases lying between them.

Only one count was recorded for this clone. The chain has TRBV30 and TRBJ2-3; 8 positions agree with TRBD2. Germline CDR1 reads GTSNPN; CDR2 reads SVGIG (reference sequence). Trimming removed 5 bases from V and 2 bases from J; junction bases left unmatched: 12. The CDR3 is 16 residues long. This CDR3 is CAWASGPISPTDTQYF. The CDR3 nucleotides read TGTGCCTGGGCTAGCGGGCCAATATCGCCCACAGATACGCAGTATTTT. Filled out from reference TRBV30 and TRBJ2-3, the complete variable domain reads SQTIHQWPATLVQPVGSPLSLECTVEGTSNPNLYWYRQAAGRGLQLLFYSVGIGQISSEVPQNLSASRPQDRQFILSSKKLLLSDSGFYLCAWASGPISPTDTQYFGPGTRLTVL.

This clone was observed a few times. The chain carries TRBV6-5 and TRBJ2-7; a weak D match, TRBD2 (6 bases). CDR3 length: 12 amino acids. The V end lost 4 bases, the J end lost 2 bases, and 6 bases lay between the germline ends. Germline lookup yields CDR1 MNHEY and CDR2 SVGAGI. Here the CDR3 reads CASSSGAYEQYF. The CDR3 DNA sequence: TGTGCCAGCAGTTCGGGGGCCTACGAGCAGTACTTC.

This chain joins TRBV6-5 and TRBJ1-2; 7 bases match TRBD1. V gave up 10 bases and J gave up 8 bases; unmatched junction bases: 19. There are 15 residues in the CDR3. Germline loops: CDR1 MNHEY, CDR2 SVGAGI. CDR3 loop: CATNIFRDSLLGYTF. The DNA for the CDR3 is TGTGCCACCAATATTTTCAGGGACAGTCTTCTGGGCTACACCTTC.

The CDR3 region has the DNA TGTGCCAGCAGCTTAGTGGGGGACACCCTCTATGGCTACACCTTC. Protein product: CASSLVGDTLYGYTF. The chain uses TRBV11-2 and TRBJ1-2; TRBD1 is a possible D gene (6 bases). V gave up 1 base and J gave up 4 bases, with 13 bases separating them. This CDR3 comprises 15 residues. CDR1 and CDR2 from the germline V gene are SGHAT and FQNNGV.

The V and J genes are TRBV29-1 and TRBJ2-3, with D tentatively TRBD1 (6 bases). The germline V gene has CDR1 SQVTM and CDR2 ANQGSEA. V was cut by 4 bases and J by 3 bases, with 11 bases left in between. The CDR3 has 13 amino acids. For the CDR3, the DNA is TGCAGCGTTGGAGGGGGAAGGACAGATACGCAGTATTTT. Its translation: CSVGGGRTDTQYF.

This chain joins TRBV29-1 and TRBJ2-3, with 8 bases fitting TRBD2. Trimming took 6 bases from V and 3 from J; bases not matched to a gene: 5. Germline V gene lookup returns CDR1 SQVTM and CDR2 ANQGSEA. The CDR3 length is 13 residues. CDR3 residues: CSVAGVFTDTQYF. The CDR3, as DNA: TGCAGCGTAGCGGGAGTATTTACAGATACGCAGTATTTT.

The chain employs TRBV5-1 and TRBJ2-3; 9 positions match TRBD2. The V gene's germline CDR1 is SGHRS and CDR2 YFSETQ. V lost 4 bases to trimming and J lost 0 bases; unmatched junction nucleotides: 3. The CDR3 consists of 15 residues. In DNA form, the CDR3 reads TGCGCCAGCAGCCCTAGCGGGGTTAGCACAGATACGCAGTATTTT. This sequence encodes CASSPSGVSTDTQYF. The whole variable domain, remainder taken from reference TRBV5-1 and TRBJ2-3, is KAGVTQTPRYLIKTRGQQVTLSCSPISGHRSVSWYQQTPGQGLQFLFEYFSETQRNKGNFPGRFSGRQFSNSRSEMNVSTLELGDSALYLCASSPSGVSTDTQYFGPGTRLTVL.

Of note for this clone: The sample holds other DNA sequences that translate to the same CDR3. The chain couples TRBV30 to TRBJ1-5; perhaps TRBD1 as D (5 bases). Germline lookup yields CDR1 GTSNPN and CDR2 SVGIG (reference sequence). CDR3 length: 15 amino acids. The V gene lost 0 bases and the J gene lost 2 bases, with 11 bases spanning the gap. CDR3 coding DNA: TGTGCCTGGAGTGTAAGCAGGGCGGGCAATCAGCCCCAGCATTTT. Protein sequence: CAWSVSRAGNQPQHF.

V and J are TRBV4-3 and TRBJ2-3; 11 positions match TRBD1. CDR1 LGHNA and CDR2 YSLEER come from the germline V gene. Losses at the gene ends were 4 bases for V and 3 bases for J; bases not matched to a gene: 6. The CDR3 is made up of 16 amino acids. The CDR3 coding sequence is TGCGCCAGCAGCCTAGGACAGGGGGCAAGAACAGATACGCAGTATTTT. It translates to CASSLGQGARTDTQYF.

The V gene is TRBV7-3, the J gene TRBJ2-1, with D perhaps matching TRBD2 (5 bases). V lost 5 bases to trimming and J lost 9 bases, with 29 bases between them. CDR1 is SGHTA and CDR2 is FQGTGA in the germline V gene. The CDR3 covers 18 residues. In DNA form, the CDR3 reads TGTGCCAGCAGCGCAGCAGCACCCTTAGCGCGAAGGTTGGGTGAGCAGTTCTTC. Translated: CASSAAAPLARRLGEQFF.

This clone was recorded a few times. V and J are TRBV2 and TRBJ2-1, with D tentatively TRBD2 (6 bases). The V gene's germline CDR1 is SNHLY and CDR2 FYNNEI. The ends were cut back, 6 bases at V and 7 bases at J, with 16 bases in the middle. The CDR3 extends over 14 amino acids. Here the CDR3 reads CASREEGRWNEQFF. CDR3 nucleotide sequence: TGTGCCAGCAGGGAGGAGGGCCGATGGAATGAGCAGTTCTTC.

This clone is a singleton in its sample. The chain links TRBV7-8 to TRBJ1-5; D gene uncertain. Trimming took off 5 bases at V and 6 bases at J, with 8 bases between the two ends. The CDR3 spans 12 residues. The germline CDR1 and CDR2 sequences are SGHVS and FQNEAQ. The CDR3 protein is CASSQTSQPQHF. For the CDR3, the DNA is TGTGCCAGCAGCCAAACCAGTCAGCCCCAGCATTTT.

The chain carries TRBV14 and TRBJ2-1, with 14 positions matching TRBD2. Germline loops: CDR1 SGHDN, CDR2 FVKESK. The CDR3 consists of 17 residues. Trimming cost V 0 bases and J 5 bases; bases outside gene matches: 3. The DNA for the CDR3 is TGTGCCAGCAGCCAAGAGACTAGCGGGAGGGCCCACAATGAGCAGTTCTTC. As protein: CASSQETSGRAHNEQFF.

Written as DNA, the CDR3 is TGCGCCAGCAGCCAAGGGTTAAGGGACAGGTCATCCTATGGCTACACCTTC. Its protein product is CASSQGLRDRSSYGYTF. The chain joins TRBV4-1 to TRBJ1-2, with 8 positions matching TRBD1. The CDR3 contains 17 residues. Germline loops: CDR1 MGHRA, CDR2 YSYEKL. The trim removed 1 base at V and 4 bases at J, leaving 11 bases unmatched.

The rearrangement links TRBV5-4 to TRBJ1-2; weak D call: TRBD1 (5 bases). The germline V gene encodes CDR1 SGHNT and CDR2 YYREEE (reference sequence). The CDR3 extends over 14 amino acids. The V end was cut by 4 bases, the J end by 4 bases, with 14 bases between. The CDR3 nucleotides read TGTGCCAGCAGCCAGCCCGGGGGAAGCTATGGCTACACCTTC. Its protein product is CASSQPGGSYGYTF.

The chain carries TRBV5-1 and TRBJ2-7, with D possibly being TRBD1 (5 bases). CDR1 and CDR2 from the germline V gene are SGHRS and YFSETQ. The germline V and J ends were trimmed by 4 bases and 2 bases, with 16 bases remaining between them. The CDR3 runs to 15 residues. The CDR3 DNA reads TGCGCCAGCAGCCTAACAGGTTACGGACCCTACGAGCAGTACTTC. It codes for CASSLTGYGPYEQYF.

The table lists this clone with a few counts. J is TRBJ2-7 and V is TRBV14; 7 bases are shared with TRBD1. This CDR3 has 15 residues. Per the germline V gene, CDR1 is SGHDN and CDR2 is FVKESK. With V trimmed by 5 bases and J by 4 bases, 11 bases remained unmatched. CDR3 DNA sequence: TGTGCCAGCAGCGCCCACCGGGACAGACTTTACGAGCAGTACTTC. Its protein product is CASSAHRDRLYEQYF.

The V gene is TRBV7-8, the J gene TRBJ2-1; perhaps TRBD2 as D (5 bases). Germline CDR1 is SGHVS and CDR2 is FQNEAQ. V lost 8 bases, J lost 8 bases, and 13 bases lay in between. The CDR3 has 12 amino acids. The CDR3, as DNA: TGTGCCAGCGCCCTAACTAGTTATGAGCAGTTCTTC. Protein sequence: CASALTSYEQFF.

This chain uses TRBV2 with TRBJ1-4, with 7 bases lining up with TRBD1. Trimming at V came to 8 bases and at J to 1 base, leaving 4 bases not matched to a gene. The length of the CDR3 is 14 residues. The germline CDR1 and CDR2 sequences are SNHLY and FYNNEI. CDR3 in amino acids: CASSRQGTNEKLFF. The DNA of the CDR3 is TGTGCCAGCTCCAGACAGGGAACTAATGAAAAACTGTTTTTT.

V is TRBV28 and J is TRBJ2-7; the match to TRBD2 covers 8 bases. There are 14 residues in the CDR3. The V segment lost 5 bases and the J segment 4 bases; nucleotides outside the gene matches: 7. The germline V gene encodes CDR1 MDHEN and CDR2 SYDVKM. The CDR3 DNA reads TGTGCCAGCAGTCGCCAGCGGGAGCTATACGAGCAGTACTTC. Its protein product is CASSRQRELYEQYF.

This sequence joins TRBV30 and TRBJ1-2; TRBD1 might be the D (6 bases). Germline V gives CDR1 GTSNPN, CDR2 SVGIG (reference sequence). The CDR3 length is 13 residues. The V end lost 3 bases, the J end lost 4 bases, and 12 bases lay between the germline ends. This chain's CDR3 is CAWRGTRGYGYTF. In DNA form, the CDR3 reads TGTGCCTGGAGGGGGACACGGGGCTATGGCTACACCTTC.

The gene calls are TRBV27 and TRBJ1-1; tentative D call: TRBD1 (5 bases). Looked up from germline, CDR1 is MNHEY and CDR2 is SMNVEV (reference sequence). Trimming shortened V by 2 bases and J by 7 bases, and 11 bases separated the two germline ends. The CDR3 has 13 residues. The CDR3 reads CASSLGRVGEAFF. The CDR3 coding sequence is TGTGCCAGCAGTTTAGGCAGGGTGGGTGAAGCTTTCTTT.